This T cell receptor (beta chain) was recovered during a study of blood T cells in healthy people across ages. It was with a sample-barcoded 5' primer and a J-beta primer mix that a second PCR of roughly 7 to 12 cycles was run. TCRdb redid the calling of the 5' RACE reads with MiXCR, one entry per CDR3 protein. This table holds about 280,000 distinct CDR3 sequences, 25% to 30% found once. V shed 0 bases, J shed 7 bases, and the junction held 10 bases outside the gene matches. The CDR3 is 16 residues long. The germline gives CDR1 DFQATT, CDR2 SNEGSKA (reference sequence). This clonotype was seen a few times.

The sample taken for sequencing was blood. The chain couples TRBV20-1 to TRBJ2-1; 9 bases match TRBD2. The TCR was taken from a woman aged 65 to 85 in good health. The CDR3, as DNA: TGCAGTGCTAGAGATTACCGGCCTAGCGGGAAGAATGAGCAGTTCTTC. It specifies CSARDYRPSGKNEQFF.